This T cell receptor (beta chain) was recorded in a study of T-cell reconstitution after alpha-beta-depleted transplantation in children. Findings and limits, study-wide: By about two months after transplant, alpha-beta T cells reportedly arose from several hundred graft clones that had expanded.

This clonotype was counted many times. Its specificity is not known. CDR1 is SGHAT and CDR2 is FQNNGV in the germline V gene. Unmatched junction bases numbered 11, after V lost 4 bases and J lost 5 bases. This CDR3 contains 16 residues. Preparing the TCRbeta library involved the use of unique molecular identifiers. MiXCR, run by TCRdb on the PCR reads, gives a single entry per CDR3 protein. The sample holds 45,000 to 55,000 distinct CDR3 sequences; 5.5% to 7.5% are singletons and the top ten take 30%. This chain joins TRBV11-2 and TRBJ2-1, with 7 bases fitting TRBD2. This specimen consisted of PBMCs, mostly from graft donor cells, obtained 60 days after TCRalphabeta/CD19-depleted stem cell transplant. The TCR originated in a female patient between 2 and 15 years old who had a stem cell transplant for aplastic anemia, so the T cells may come from the graft donor. Here the CDR3 reads CASSSLRLAGNNEQFF. DNA of the CDR3: TGTGCCAGCAGCTCCCTCCGACTAGCAGGGAACAATGAGCAGTTCTTC. Filled out from reference TRBV11-2 and TRBJ2-1, the complete variable domain reads EAGVAQSPRYKIIEKRQSVAFWCNPISGHATLYWYQQILGQGPKLLIQFQNNGVVDDSQLPKDRFSAERLKGVDSTLKIQPAKLEDSAVYLCASSSLRLAGNNEQFFGPGTRLTVL.